Listed below are T cell receptor beta chains from one sample, sequenced in a study of cytomegalovirus exposure and HLA in healthy donors. The data were produced by immunoSEQ multiplex PCR, yet TCRdb's version contains in-frame clones alone and is incomplete. The sample has tens of thousands of clones, roughly 73% seen once. The sample taken for sequencing was PBMCs. The receptors stem from a male donor in good health and CMV-seropositive. Each CDR3 is given with its conserved first and last residue. A D gene is named only where the DNA matches it firmly. Clone sizes are given selectively: once, few, many, or a class where the clone is expanded.

clone size	V gene	J gene	D gene	CDR3 DNA	CDR3 protein
once	TRBV18	TRBJ1-5	TRBD1	TGTGCCAGCTCACCGACAGGGACGAGCAATCAGCCCCAGCATTTT	CASSPTGTSNQPQHF
few	TRBV27	TRBJ2-2	TRBD2	TGTGCCAGCAGTACCTGGACTAGCGGCATTCCTAACACCGGGGAGCTGTTTTTT	CASSTWTSGIPNTGELFF
-	TRBV28	TRBJ1-6	-	TGTGCCAGCACCCTCCAGGGGCCCTCAAATTCACCCCTCCACTTT	CASTLQGPSNSPLHF
-	TRBV2	TRBJ2-2	TRBD2	TGTGCCAGCAGTGAGGGACTAAGCGGGGTATACACCGGGGAGCTGTTTTTT	CASSEGLSGVYTGELFF
-	TRBV11-1	TRBJ2-5	-	TGTGCCAGCAGCTTATGGCGGGGACCCGGGGAGACCCAGTACTTC	CASSLWRGPGETQYF
-	TRBV6-5	TRBJ1-5	TRBD1	TGTGCCAGCAGTAACAGGGGCGGGCGCCAGCCCCAGCATTTT	CASSNRGGRQPQHF
-	TRBV5-4	TRBJ2-2	TRBD2	TGTGCCAGCAGCTCCGGGAGGAGGGACACCGGGGAGCTGTTTTTT	CASSSGRRDTGELFF
-	TRBV28	TRBJ2-3	-	TGTGCCAGCAGGCGGGGTTTGGTGGGGCGCGCAGATACGCAGTATTTT	CASRRGLVGRADTQYF
-	TRBV9	TRBJ2-5	TRBD2	TGTGCCAGCAGCGCCGAGGGACTAGGGAAAGAGACCCAGTACTTC	CASSAEGLGKETQYF
once	TRBV19	TRBJ2-7	-	TGTGCCAGTAGTATGACATACTTATACGAGCAGTACTTC	CASSMTYLYEQYF
-	TRBV15	TRBJ2-7	-	TGTGCCACCAGCAGAGGCGATCTAGGCTTAGGGGCAGGGACCTACGAGCAGTACTTC	CATSRGDLGLGAGTYEQYF
-	TRBV6-5	TRBJ1-2	-	TGTGCCAGCAGTTACTCGAAAGGAAGAGGGGGCTACACCTTC	CASSYSKGRGGYTF
-	TRBV13	TRBJ2-7	TRBD2	TGTGCCAGCAGCGGGGGGGTTTCCTACGAGCAGTACTTC	CASSGGVSYEQYF
few	TRBV2	TRBJ1-2	-	TGTGCCAGCAGCTCAGGGGCGGCTGGCTACACCTTC	CASSSGAAGYTF
once	TRBV7-2	TRBJ1-2	-	TGTGCCAGCAGCACCGATCCGAATAGGCGGGATGGCTACACCTTC	CASSTDPNRRDGYTF
-	TRBV7-9	TRBJ1-6	-	TGTGCCAGCAGCCTGCAGGGATCAAATTCACCCCTCCACTTT	CASSLQGSNSPLHF
-	TRBV4-1	TRBJ2-5	TRBD2	TGCGCCAGCAGCCAACCTAGCGGGGGGCCACAAGAGACCCAGTACTTC	CASSQPSGGPQETQYF
-	TRBV6-1	TRBJ2-5	-	TGTGCCAGCAGCAAGGACAGCGAACAAGAGACCCAGTACTTC	CASSKDSEQETQYF
-	TRBV5-8	TRBJ2-1	TRBD1	TGTGCCAGCAGCGCGGGGACAGGGTCCTACAATGAGCAGTTCTTC	CASSAGTGSYNEQFF
-	TRBV4-2	TRBJ2-1	TRBD2	TGTGCCAGCAGCCAAGATCGGGGATCGGCGGGAGGGCAGTTCTTC	CASSQDRGSAGGQFF
-	TRBV5-4	TRBJ1-1	-	TGTGCCAGCAGCTTGGAAGGGGCCAGGGGCAAGACTGAAGCTTTCTTT	CASSLEGARGKTEAFF
once	TRBV27	TRBJ2-1	TRBD2	TGTGCCAGCAGTTCACAGCGGGGGGGCGCCCGCTCCTACAATGAGCAGTTCTTC	CASSSQRGGARSYNEQFF
-	TRBV28	TRBJ2-7	TRBD1	TGTGCCAGCAGTATGGGACAGGGACCCTACGAGCAGTACTTC	CASSMGQGPYEQYF
-	TRBV13	TRBJ2-3	-	TGTGCCAGCAGCTACGGAGGGGAAGGCACAGATACGCAGTATTTT	CASSYGGEGTDTQYF
-	TRBV7-2	TRBJ2-2	TRBD2	TGTGCCAGCAGCTTAGGGACTAGCGAAGGGGAGCTGTTTTTT	CASSLGTSEGELFF
once	TRBV7-9	TRBJ2-3	TRBD2	TGTGCCAGCAGCTCTTACGGTAGCGGGGGTGGCACAGATACGCAGTATTTT	CASSSYGSGGGTDTQYF
-	TRBV6-1	TRBJ2-5	-	TGTGCCAGCGCGGGTGCCGCCCACCTGGAGACCCAGTACTTC	CASAGAAHLETQYF
-	TRBV28	TRBJ1-1	-	TGTGCCAGCAGGATCAGGGGAACTGAAGCTTTCTTT	CASRIRGTEAFF
once	TRBV11-2	TRBJ1-5	-	TGTGCCAGCAGCTTAGGGTTACAGGGCGGAGGTCAGCCCCAGCATTTT	CASSLGLQGGGQPQHF
-	TRBV5-1	TRBJ2-2	-	TGCGCCAGCGGGGAATCGACAGGGAACACCGGGGAGCTGTTTTTT	CASGESTGNTGELFF
-	TRBV7-9	TRBJ2-7	-	TGTGCCAGCAGCTTATTAGGGGCAGGGTCGGCCTACGAGCAGTACTTC	CASSLLGAGSAYEQYF
-	TRBV5-4	TRBJ2-7	TRBD1	TGTGCCAGCAGCTGGGGACAGGAGTTCCCCTACGAGCAGTACTTC	CASSWGQEFPYEQYF
-	TRBV29-1	TRBJ1-2	-	TGCAGCGGGCTTGGGAGCACTGGGGGCTACACCTTC	CSGLGSTGGYTF
once	TRBV5-4	TRBJ1-2	-	TGTGCCAGCAGCTTTGTTTGGTCAGGGTCGTATGGCTACACCTTC	CASSFVWSGSYGYTF
once	TRBV5-1	TRBJ1-4	-	TGCGCCAGCAGCTTGGAGGGGCAGATAGCTGAAAAACTGTTTTTT	CASSLEGQIAEKLFF
-	TRBV9	TRBJ1-1	-	TGTGCCAGCAGCGTAGCGCGAGACAGTGGAGTGAACACTGAAGCTTTCTTT	CASSVARDSGVNTEAFF
-	TRBV6-5	TRBJ1-6	-	TGTGCCAGCAGTTACGACGGGGTTAATTCACCCCTCCACTTT	CASSYDGVNSPLHF
-	TRBV18	TRBJ1-4	-	TGTGCCAGCTCACCACGGGGGGGCCCAACTGAAAAACTGTTTTTT	CASSPRGGPTEKLFF
-	TRBV30	TRBJ2-7	TRBD2	TGTGCCTGGAGTGTACTAGCGGGGGATTACGAGCAGTACTTC	CAWSVLAGDYEQYF
-	TRBV5-6	TRBJ2-7	-	TGTGCCAGCATCTCTCAGGGGCGCGTTAACGAGCAGTACTTC	CASISQGRVNEQYF
-	TRBV19	TRBJ2-1	-	TGTGCCAGTAGTACCCCCCGTAGCGCCATAGAGCAGTTCTTC	CASSTPRSAIEQFF
-	TRBV11-2	TRBJ2-7	-	TGTGCCAGCAGCTGGGGCGGCTCCTACGAGCAGTACTTC	CASSWGGSYEQYF
-	TRBV21-1	TRBJ2-7	-	TGTGCCAGCAGCAAAGTCGGGGGCTACGAGCAGTACTTC	CASSKVGGYEQYF
-	TRBV5-1	TRBJ2-7	TRBD1	TGCGCCAGCAGCTTGGCCCCGGACAGGGGAACCTACGAGCAGTACTTC	CASSLAPDRGTYEQYF
-	TRBV30	TRBJ2-1	-	TGTGCCTGGAGTACGGATGAGCAGTTCTTC	CAWSTDEQFF
-	TRBV11-2	TRBJ1-1	-	TGTGCCAGCAGCTTAGGAGTCACTGAAGCTTTCTTT	CASSLGVTEAFF
-	TRBV6-6	TRBJ2-7	TRBD1	TGTGCCAGCAGTCAAGTGGGGACAGGTACTTTCTACGAGCAGTACTTC	CASSQVGTGTFYEQYF